This TCR beta chain was obtained from a study of T cell clonality in common variable immunodeficiency. The CDR3 has 13 amino acids. V was cut by 7 bases and J by 4 bases, with 11 bases left in between. Germline lookup yields CDR1 SNHLY and CDR2 FYNNEI. This clone showed up many times. Its antigen is currently unknown. The read halts 3 residues ahead of the CDR3 end, with the missing end drawn from the germline J gene. Only in-frame clones appear in the TCRdb table, and some are missing; sequencing was by immunoSEQ multiplex PCR. The data show about 40,000 clones, with none appearing a single time. Study-wide points: CVID patient heterogeneity limited repertoire-clinical complication correlations. CVID subjects shared fewer TCRbeta clones than healthy controls did. In common variable immunodeficiency, TCR beta chains reportedly carried fewer deletions and N-nucleotide insertions.

Most patients and controls had Caucasian heritage. V gene TRBV2 combines with J gene TRBJ1-5; perhaps TRBD1 as D (6 bases). The sequence was obtained from a person between 18 and 75 years old in good health. The material sequenced was peripheral blood mononuclear cells. The part of the CDR3 DNA that was read is TGTGCCAGCATCGGGACACGTAATCAGCCC. Translation: CASIGTRNQP. The CDR3 in its entirety is CASIGTRNQPQHF. Complete variable domain (other parts from reference TRBV2 and TRBJ1-5): EPEVTQTPSHQVTQMGQEVILRCVPISNHLYFYWYRQILGQKVEFLVSFYNNEISEKSEIFDDQFSVERPDGSNFTLKIRSTKLEDSAMYFCASIGTRNQPQHFGDGTRLSIL.